Given below is one T cell receptor (beta chain) in context. The CDR3 is made up of 14 amino acids. The germline V and J ends were trimmed by 4 bases and 1 base, with 10 bases remaining between them. CDR1 and CDR2 from the germline V gene are MNHNS and SASEGT. The data are from a study of T cell clones after liver transplantation. In the study overall: Post-transplant blood was tracked for graft-donor-reactive T cell clones identified in a pre-transplant mixed lymphocyte reaction. HCV positivity affected three of eight recipients; the rest lacked autoimmune or viral indications. Blood was drawn pre-transplant, before withdrawal, and after full or failed withdrawal.

CD3+CD4+ and CD3+CD8+ cells were FACS-sorted from thawed unstimulated PBMCs. Assay used: immunoSEQ multiplex PCR; TCRdb lists only in-frame clones, some missing. The table records roughly 40,000 clones, around 84% of them present only once. This specimen consisted of CD4+ T cells from blood, obtained 24 months after liver transplant. This rearrangement joins TRBV6-1 to TRBJ1-2; D is uncertain. The sequence derives from a human patient who received a liver transplant. Some of these T cells may belong to the graft donor. Here the CDR3 reads CASSAGRINYGYTF. DNA of the CDR3: TGTGCCAGCAGTGCGGGCAGGATTAACTATGGCTACACCTTC.